A single sample gave rise to the 21 T cell receptor beta chains below, sequenced in a study of T-cell memory formation after mild COVID-19. From the 5' RACE reads, TCRdb called clonotypes with MiXCR, one entry per CDR3 protein. This table holds tens of thousands of distinct CDR3 sequences, less than 9.5% found once. Sequencing input: PBMCs or a T cell subset sorted from them (not recorded which). The receptor source for this set is an adult woman who had mild COVID-19 (a few samples of this study predate the infection). Cell type and time point are not known.

There are a few counts of this clonotype. The chain links TRBV4-2 to TRBJ1-4, with 7 bases lining up with TRBD1. CDR3 length equals 17 residues. Trimming at V came to 4 bases and at J to 5 bases, leaving 13 bases not matched to a gene. Germline V gives CDR1 LGHNA, CDR2 YNFKEQ. CDR3 amino acids: CASSLPGGGVRNEKLFF. In DNA, the CDR3 is TGTGCCAGCAGCCTTCCCGGAGGGGGCGTAAGGAATGAAAAACTGTTTTTT.

This clonotype was seen a handful of times. The rearrangement links TRBV5-1 to TRBJ2-7; 7 bases match TRBD1. This CDR3 region has 14 residues. V shed 0 bases, J shed 6 bases, and the junction held 6 bases outside the gene matches. From germline, CDR1 is SGHRS and CDR2 YFSETQ. CDR3 protein: CASSLAKGGSEQYF. In DNA, the CDR3 is TGCGCCAGCAGCTTGGCCAAAGGGGGCAGCGAGCAGTACTTC.

The V gene is TRBV12-3 or TRBV12-4, the J gene TRBJ2-7; TRBD1 matches at 9 bases. V lost 5 bases to trimming and J lost 2 bases; unmatched junction nucleotides: 13. The CDR3 covers 17 residues. This CDR3 is CASSPGTGIISAYEQYF. CDR3 in DNA: TGTGCCAGCAGTCCGGGGACAGGGATAATTTCTGCCTACGAGCAGTACTTC.

This clonotype was detected only a few times. The chain has TRBV11-2 and TRBJ2-7; D possibly uses TRBD1 or TRBD2 (5 bases each). Between the trimmed V and J ends, which lost 0 bases and 3 bases, there was a span of 15 bases. Germline V gene lookup returns CDR1 SGHAT and CDR2 FQNNGV. This CDR3 has 16 amino acids. The DNA of the CDR3 is TGTGCCAGCAGCTTAGATCCCCGAGGGGTGAACTACGAGCAGTACTTC. Translated, it gives CASSLDPRGVNYEQYF.

V gene TRBV24-1 combines with J gene TRBJ1-2; D is unclear. V was cut by 1 base and J by 8 bases, with 4 bases left in between. CDR3 length: 11 amino acids. CDR1 and CDR2 from the germline V gene are KGHDR and SFDVKD. In DNA, the CDR3 is TGTGCCACCAGTGATTTTAAAGGCTACACCTTC. It encodes CATSDFKGYTF.

This clonotype occurred a few times. The genes are TRBV4-2 and TRBJ2-7, with 13 nucleotides matching TRBD2. The CDR3 totals 18 residues. V gave up 0 bases and J gave up 2 bases; unmatched junction bases: 7. The germline V gene encodes CDR1 LGHNA and CDR2 YNFKEQ. The CDR3: CASSQDLGTSGAPYEQYF. The CDR3 DNA reads TGTGCCAGCAGCCAAGATCTTGGGACTAGCGGGGCACCCTACGAGCAGTACTTC.

This clonotype was counted between two and nine times. The chain carries TRBV14 and TRBJ1-2; D remains ambiguous. Trimming pared 0 bases from V and 4 bases from J, leaving 9 bases between. The CDR3 loop spans 14 amino acids. From germline, CDR1 is SGHDN and CDR2 FVKESK. This CDR3 reads CASSQDRWGYGYTF. The CDR3 coding sequence is TGTGCCAGCAGCCAAGATAGGTGGGGCTATGGCTACACCTTC.

This clonotype showed up just a few times. The rearrangement links TRBV19 to TRBJ2-1, with D unclear. The CDR3 consists of 16 residues. The germline V gene encodes CDR1 LNHDA and CDR2 SQIVND (reference sequence). Trimming took off 3 bases at V and 0 bases at J, with 12 bases between the two ends. The CDR3 DNA sequence: TGTGCCAGTAGTATTATAGGGTCCTTCTCCTACAATGAGCAGTTCTTC. Translation: CASSIIGSFSYNEQFF.

This clonotype was seen ten or more times. The chain is built from TRBV6-6 and TRBJ2-5; D not certain. The CDR3 runs 14 residues. V lost 2 bases and J 0 bases, leaving 7 bases between the germline ends. Looked up from germline, CDR1 is MNHNY and CDR2 is SVGAGI (reference sequence). The CDR3 loop reads CASSYRPYQETQYF. CDR3 DNA: TGTGCCAGCAGTTACCGACCGTACCAAGAGACCCAGTACTTC.

This chain's CDR3 is CASSQGRGRGGNEQFF. The CDR3 DNA reads TGTGCCAGCAGCCAAGGGAGGGGCAGGGGCGGCAATGAGCAGTTCTTC. The rearrangement joins TRBV4-2 to TRBJ2-1; D is perhaps TRBD1 or TRBD2 (6 bases each). From germline, CDR1 is LGHNA and CDR2 YNFKEQ. The CDR3 extends over 16 amino acids. V was cut by 1 base and J by 6 bases, with 16 bases left in between.

The chain links TRBV20-1 to TRBJ1-1; no definite D call. V was pared by 3 bases and J by 5 bases, with 13 bases between. The germline V gene encodes CDR1 DFQATT and CDR2 SNEGSKA (reference sequence). The CDR3 runs 13 residues. For the CDR3, the DNA is TGCAGTGCTAGGCAAGGGCCCGTGACTGAAGCTTTCTTT. It yields the protein CSARQGPVTEAFF.

This clonotype has ten or more counts. V and J are TRBV11-2 and TRBJ2-1; tentative D call: TRBD2 (6 bases). Germline lookup yields CDR1 SGHAT and CDR2 FQNNGV. V lost 5 bases and J lost 7, with 15 bases in between. The CDR3 is 14 amino acids. The CDR3 sequence: CASSASRGWNEQFF. CDR3 DNA: TGTGCCAGCAGCGCATCGCGGGGCTGGAATGAGCAGTTCTTC.

This clonotype occurred many times. The chain has TRBV9 and TRBJ1-1, with 10 bases matching TRBD1. The V gene end was trimmed by 5 bases and the J gene end by 2 bases; junction bases not matched to a gene: 6. The CDR3 sequence is 15 residues long. Germline CDR1 reads SGDLS; CDR2 reads YYNGEE. In DNA, the CDR3 is TGTGCCAGCAGTACCTTGACAGGGGGCAACACTGAAGCTTTCTTT. Amino acids: CASSTLTGGNTEAFF.

This clonotype was detected many times. The chain couples TRBV12-3 or TRBV12-4 to TRBJ2-5, with D perhaps matching TRBD2 (5 bases). CDR3 length: 14 amino acids. Between the trimmed V and J ends, which lost 8 bases and 4 bases, there was a span of 17 bases. The CDR3 is CASGRDGGGETQYF. CDR3 sequence (DNA): TGTGCCAGCGGTCGGGATGGTGGTGGAGAGACCCAGTACTTC.

V is TRBV24-1 and J is TRBJ1-2; D may be TRBD1 (5 bases). The CDR3 is 12 residues long. Between the trimmed V and J ends, which lost 2 bases and 6 bases, there was a span of 6 bases. Looked up from germline, CDR1 is KGHDR and CDR2 is SFDVKD. Here the CDR3 reads CATSDSGHGYTF. As DNA, the CDR3 is TGTGCCACCAGTGATTCGGGGCATGGCTACACCTTC.

The CDR3 coding sequence is TGTGCCAGCAGCCAAGGGCCCAGCGGGGGGGACAATGAGCAGTTCTTC. It translates to CASSQGPSGGDNEQFF. This chain joins TRBV4-2 and TRBJ2-1; TRBD2 aligns across 10 bases. The CDR3 has 16 residues. Germline V CDR1 and CDR2: LGHNA, YNFKEQ. The ends lost 1 base at V and 5 bases at J; junction bases unmatched: 5.

The V gene is TRBV7-8, the J gene TRBJ2-3; D unclear. Germline lookup yields CDR1 SGHVS and CDR2 FQNEAQ. The germline V and J ends were trimmed by 7 bases and 2 bases, with 7 bases remaining between them. This CDR3 spans 12 amino acids. The CDR3 sequence is CASTLNTDTQYF. In DNA form, the CDR3 reads TGTGCCAGCACCCTAAACACAGATACGCAGTATTTT.

This clonotype has just a few counts. The chain joins TRBV5-1 to TRBJ2-1, with 12 bases lining up with TRBD2. V lost 4 bases, J lost 4 bases, and 12 bases stayed unmatched. From germline, CDR1 is SGHRS and CDR2 YFSETQ. This CDR3 has 18 residues. The CDR3 spells CASSPRRTGLAGYNEQFF. The DNA of the CDR3 is TGCGCCAGCAGCCCGAGGAGGACTGGACTAGCGGGATACAATGAGCAGTTCTTC.

This clonotype came up many times. The genes are TRBV29-1 and TRBJ2-7, with a weak D call TRBD1 (6 bases). The CDR3 sequence is 12 residues long. Germline assignment: CDR1 SQVTM and CDR2 ANQGSEA. Between the trimmed V and J ends, which lost 7 bases and 6 bases, there was a span of 16 bases. The DNA for the CDR3 is TGCAGCGCTCGGGACACCGTAATCGAGCAGTACTTC. It is translated as CSARDTVIEQYF.

This clonotype has more than one count but fewer than ten. The chain joins TRBV7-9 to TRBJ1-2; 11 nucleotides agree with TRBD1. V lost 5 bases to trimming and J lost 2 bases; unmatched junction nucleotides: 7. Germline V lookup: CDR1 SEHNR, CDR2 FQNEAQ (reference sequence). The length of the CDR3 is 16 residues. CDR3 amino acids: CASSKKGTGGNYGYTF. Here the CDR3 DNA reads TGTGCCAGCAGCAAAAAAGGGACAGGGGGGAACTATGGCTACACCTTC.

The genes are TRBV24-1 and TRBJ2-1, with unresolved D. V was pared by 2 bases and J by 10 bases, with 20 bases between. Germline loops: CDR1 KGHDR, CDR2 SFDVKD. CDR3 length equals 16 residues. The CDR3 nucleotides are TGTGCCACCAGTGATTCCCGGGCGGCCGGAATGGTCGAGCAGTTCTTC. It yields the protein CATSDSRAAGMVEQFF.